This TCR beta chain originates from a study of blood T cell repertoires in COVID-19. Whole-study context: Sites in the United States, Italy and Spain provided acute and convalescent COVID-19 samples.

Germline V lookup: CDR1 MNHEY, CDR2 SVGAGI. The V and J ends lost 7 bases and 5 bases, in that order; junction bases with no gene match: 7. The CDR3 has 15 amino acids. Original handling: Using reference gene primer amplification, nucleated cell counts were estimated. Repertoires were generated with immunoSEQ multiplex PCR, while TCRdb's copy carries only in-frame clones and drops some. V, J and clone size derive from that table, while D and trimming were established from the DNA sequence. The profile shows under 150,000 clones, 79% of them singletons. The sequencing input was peripheral blood. This chain uses TRBV6-5 with TRBJ2-2; TRBD1 matches 10 bases. The sequence derives from an elderly woman with acute or convalescent COVID-19. The CDR3 sequence: CASTPTGGRTGELFF. DNA for the CDR3: TGTGCCAGCACCCCGACAGGGGGCAGGACCGGGGAGCTGTTTTTT.